This T cell receptor (beta chain) was recorded in a study of CD8 T cells in ankylosing spondylitis. Study results and caveats: Disease-associated clones were CD8+ and fairly uncommon in peripheral blood.

TCRdb ran MiXCR on the 5' RACE reads and lists one entry per CDR3 protein. The sample holds approximately 250,000 distinct CDR3 sequences, around 25% seen once. As to this clonotype: Its target is unknown.

This sequence originates from a male donor with ankylosing spondylitis or in good health (not recorded which). Sample: blood, either unsorted or a sorted T cell fraction (not recorded which).

The CDR3 bases are TGCAGCGTAAGTCCCGGGACTTCTAGCTCCTACAATGAGCAGTTCTTC. Its translation: CSVSPGTSSSYNEQFF. This chain connects TRBV29-1 to TRBJ2-1; TRBD2 is a possible D gene (6 bases). In germline, CDR1 is SQVTM, CDR2 ANQGSEA. Trimming removed 6 bases from V and 0 bases from J, with 18 bases in between. This CDR3 is built from 16 residues.